This T cell receptor (beta chain) was sequenced during a study of tumor-infiltrating lymphocytes in primary liver carcinoma. A primer matching the constant region was used to make TCR beta cDNA from approximately 500 ng of total RNA. ARM-PCR was slightly modified, and three nested multiplex PCR rounds with it gave rise to the TCR beta libraries. The two initial PCR rounds, approximately 10 cycles each, used TRBV1-TRBV30 forward and C-beta reverse primers. TCRdb processed the multiplex PCR reads anew with MiXCR; each CDR3 protein has one entry. The sample has approximately 80,000 distinct CDR3 sequences, approximately 69% seen once. The CDR3 has 16 amino acids. This clonotype showed up just once. Its antigen remains unidentified. The junction departs from germline at one end; a sequencing error may be responsible. Extraction of RNA together with DNA used roughly 19-31 mg of unsorted bulk tissue. Findings and limits, study-wide: Tumors had a top-250-clone fraction that was significantly higher than blood (p = 0.039).

The V and J genes are TRBV12-3 or TRBV12-4 and TRBJ2-7; unclear D gene. This sequence originates from a man in his forties or fifties with primary liver carcinoma and hepatitis B virus infection. Sequenced input: tumor-adjacent normal liver tissue. CDR3: CAISLVAGLGLYEQYF. The CDR3 nucleotides are TGTGCCATCAGTTTAGTCGCAGGTCTCGGTCTCTACGAGCAGTACTTC.